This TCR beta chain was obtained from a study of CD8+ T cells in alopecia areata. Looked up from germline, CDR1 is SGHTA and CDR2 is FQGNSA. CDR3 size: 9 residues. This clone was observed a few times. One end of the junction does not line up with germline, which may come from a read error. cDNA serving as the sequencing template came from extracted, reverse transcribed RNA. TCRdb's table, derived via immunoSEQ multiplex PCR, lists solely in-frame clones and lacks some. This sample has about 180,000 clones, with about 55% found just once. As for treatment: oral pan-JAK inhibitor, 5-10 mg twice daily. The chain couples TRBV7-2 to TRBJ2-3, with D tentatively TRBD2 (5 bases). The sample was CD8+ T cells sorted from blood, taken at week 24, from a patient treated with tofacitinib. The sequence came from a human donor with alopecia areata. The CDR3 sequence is CASSLQRNF. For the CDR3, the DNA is TGTGCCAGCAGCCTCCAGCGGAATTTT.